Listed below are T cell receptor beta chains from one sample, sequenced in a study of blood T cells in healthy people across ages. MiXCR was run by TCRdb on the 5' RACE reads, yielding one entry per CDR3 protein. The sample carries 450,000 to 700,000 distinct CDR3 sequences, 27% recorded once. The sequenced sample consisted of blood. The source of these receptors is a woman in her sixties or seventies in good health. Each CDR3 is given with its conserved first and last residue. The D gene is left open where the match is weak. Size is stated for part of the rows, as once, few or many counts, or as a class when the clone is expanded.

cdr3_nt: TGTGCCAGCTCCCCTGAGTCGGCACGCCGAGGGCAGCCCCAGCATTTT
cdr3_aa: CASSPESARRGQPQHF
v_call: TRBV18
d_call: -
j_call: TRBJ1-5
clone_size: -

cdr3_nt: TGTGCCAGCAGTTTATACCCGGGGGCAGGCACTGAAGCTTTCTTT
cdr3_aa: CASSLYPGAGTEAFF
v_call: TRBV12-3/TRBV12-4
d_call: -
j_call: TRBJ1-1
clone_size: -

cdr3_nt: TGCAGTGCTAAAGGCGGGGACAGGAACCCTTACGAGCAGTACTTC
cdr3_aa: CSAKGGDRNPYEQYF
v_call: TRBV20-1
d_call: TRBD1
j_call: TRBJ2-7
clone_size: many

cdr3_nt: TGTGCCAGCAGTTGGGGCAGGGGTGGAAACACCATATATTTT
cdr3_aa: CASSWGRGGNTIYF
v_call: TRBV6-5
d_call: -
j_call: TRBJ1-3
clone_size: few

cdr3_nt: TGTGCCAACCTTTCTTACGAGCAGTACTTC
cdr3_aa: CANLSYEQYF
v_call: TRBV6-4
d_call: -
j_call: TRBJ2-7
clone_size: few

cdr3_nt: TGCGCCAGCAGCTTAGACGGACAGGGCGAGAGGCAGTTCTTC
cdr3_aa: CASSLDGQGERQFF
v_call: TRBV5-1
d_call: TRBD1
j_call: TRBJ2-1
clone_size: few

cdr3_nt: TGCAGTGCAGCTACCGGGACGGTCTCCTACGGGCAGTACTTC
cdr3_aa: CSAATGTVSYGQYF
v_call: TRBV20-1
d_call: -
j_call: TRBJ2-7
clone_size: -

cdr3_nt: TGTGCCAGCAGCAAGAGTGGACTGGGAAACATTCAGTACTTC
cdr3_aa: CASSKSGLGNIQYF
v_call: TRBV6-5
d_call: -
j_call: TRBJ2-4
clone_size: -

cdr3_nt: TGTGCCAGCAGCTTTGTGGGGGTACCCGAGCAGTACTTC
cdr3_aa: CASSFVGVPEQYF
v_call: TRBV5-6
d_call: -
j_call: TRBJ2-7
clone_size: few

cdr3_nt: TGTGCCAGCAGCTGGTGGAACACCGGGGAGCTGTTTTTT
cdr3_aa: CASSWWNTGELFF
v_call: TRBV27
d_call: -
j_call: TRBJ2-2
clone_size: -

cdr3_nt: TGTGCCAGCAGCTTAGAATGGTGGAACACAGATACGCAGTATTTT
cdr3_aa: CASSLEWWNTDTQYF
v_call: TRBV7-2
d_call: -
j_call: TRBJ2-3
clone_size: few

cdr3_nt: TGTGCCAGCAGTTTATCGTTTCGGTGGGAGGCCCAGTACTTC
cdr3_aa: CASSLSFRWEAQYF
v_call: TRBV28
d_call: -
j_call: TRBJ2-5
clone_size: -

cdr3_nt: TGTGCCAGCAGACGGGCGGGCGGAGCTGATACGCAGTCTTTT
cdr3_aa: CASRRAGGADTQSF
v_call: TRBV9
d_call: -
j_call: TRBJ2-3
clone_size: few

cdr3_nt: TGTGCCAGCAGCTTAGTTGGACTACTAGCCAAAAACATTCAGTACTTC
cdr3_aa: CASSLVGLLAKNIQYF
v_call: TRBV11-2
d_call: -
j_call: TRBJ2-4
clone_size: -

cdr3_nt: TGTGCCAGTAGTTCTGTAGGGCCTAGGTATGGCTACACCTTC
cdr3_aa: CASSSVGPRYGYTF
v_call: TRBV19
d_call: -
j_call: TRBJ1-2
clone_size: -

cdr3_nt: TGCAGTGCTGGTGACAGGGTTGGGAATGAAAAACTGTTTTTT
cdr3_aa: CSAGDRVGNEKLFF
v_call: TRBV20-1
d_call: TRBD1
j_call: TRBJ1-4
clone_size: -

cdr3_nt: TGTGCCAGCAGTGAATACACAGGGCCCACAGATACGCAGTATTTT
cdr3_aa: CASSEYTGPTDTQYF
v_call: TRBV25-1
d_call: -
j_call: TRBJ2-3
clone_size: -

cdr3_nt: TGTGCCAGCAGCCCGTACCGGGGGGCCGGGGGCTACACCTTC
cdr3_aa: CASSPYRGAGGYTF
v_call: TRBV7-9
d_call: -
j_call: TRBJ1-2
clone_size: -

cdr3_nt: TGTGCCAGCAGTTGGGACCTTTCGAACACTGAAGCTTTCTTT
cdr3_aa: CASSWDLSNTEAFF
v_call: TRBV12-3/TRBV12-4
d_call: -
j_call: TRBJ1-1
clone_size: -

cdr3_nt: TGTGCCAGCAGTGAGGTCAGGGGGGACGAAAAACTGTTTTTT
cdr3_aa: CASSEVRGDEKLFF
v_call: TRBV2
d_call: TRBD1
j_call: TRBJ1-4
clone_size: -

cdr3_nt: TGTGCCAGCAGCTCCTTCACAGGGGCCTACGAGCAGTACTTC
cdr3_aa: CASSSFTGAYEQYF
v_call: TRBV7-2
d_call: TRBD1
j_call: TRBJ2-7
clone_size: few

cdr3_nt: TGTGCCAGCAGCCTTACACAGGGGTGGGAGACCCAGTACTTC
cdr3_aa: CASSLTQGWETQYF
v_call: TRBV4-2
d_call: TRBD1
j_call: TRBJ2-5
clone_size: few

cdr3_nt: TGCGCCAGCAGCTTGTTGGGGGGAGAGAATGAGCAGTTCTTC
cdr3_aa: CASSLLGGENEQFF
v_call: TRBV5-1
d_call: -
j_call: TRBJ2-1
clone_size: few

cdr3_nt: TGTGCCGGAATTTGGGTGATCACAGATACGCAGTATTTT
cdr3_aa: CAGIWVITDTQYF
v_call: TRBV7-3
d_call: -
j_call: TRBJ2-3
clone_size: -

cdr3_nt: TGCAGCGTTGAGGGGGACAGGGGGCGTTCCGGGGAGCTGTTTTTT
cdr3_aa: CSVEGDRGRSGELFF
v_call: TRBV29-1
d_call: TRBD1
j_call: TRBJ2-2
clone_size: -

cdr3_nt: TGCGCCAGCAGCTTGGAAGGGTCGGGGGGTTACGAGCAGTACTTC
cdr3_aa: CASSLEGSGGYEQYF
v_call: TRBV5-1
d_call: TRBD2
j_call: TRBJ2-7
clone_size: -

cdr3_nt: TGTGCCATCAGTGAAATGGCATATGAGCAGTTCTTC
cdr3_aa: CAISEMAYEQFF
v_call: TRBV10-3
d_call: -
j_call: TRBJ2-1
clone_size: -

cdr3_nt: TGCGCCAGCAGCTTGCTCACAGGGGGCGAGGACGAGCAGTACTTC
cdr3_aa: CASSLLTGGEDEQYF
v_call: TRBV5-1
d_call: TRBD1
j_call: TRBJ2-7
clone_size: -

cdr3_nt: TGTGCCAGCAGTGAAATTGGGGTCCAAGAGACCCAGTACTTC
cdr3_aa: CASSEIGVQETQYF
v_call: TRBV6-1
d_call: -
j_call: TRBJ2-5
clone_size: -